Following are 9 T cell receptor beta chains from one sample sequenced in a study of control samples from healthy donors and cancer patients. Profiling relied on immunoSEQ multiplex PCR, and the TCRdb table lists in-frame clones only, not all of them. The profile shows around 200,000 clones, 90% to 95% of them singletons. Sequenced input: blood. Receptors originate from a man between 18 and 29 years old in good health.

V usage is TRBV7-6 and J usage is TRBJ2-2; D is possibly TRBD1 or TRBD2 (5 bases each). The germline V gene encodes CDR1 SGHVS and CDR2 FNYEAQ. This CDR3 comprises 16 residues. Trimming pared 5 bases from V and 1 base from J, leaving 14 bases between. The CDR3 is CASSRTGLLNTGELFF. The CDR3 region has the DNA TGTGCCAGCAGCCGCACGGGGCTCCTGAACACCGGGGAGCTGTTTTTT. Complete variable domain (other parts from reference TRBV7-6 and TRBJ2-2): GAGVSQSPRYKVTKRGQDVALRCDPISGHVSLYWYRQALGQGPEFLTYFNYEAQQDKSGLPNDRFSAERPEGSISTLTIQRTEQRDSAMYRCASSRTGLLNTGELFFGEGSRLTVL.

The rearrangement uses TRBV9 and TRBJ1-3; weak D call: TRBD1 (6 bases). V lost 4 bases and J 2 bases, leaving 19 bases between the germline ends. Per the germline V gene, CDR1 is SGDLS and CDR2 is YYNGEE. This CDR3 region has 17 residues. CDR3: CASSLLGAGGTGNTIYF. CDR3 coding DNA: TGTGCCAGCAGCCTCCTGGGGGCGGGCGGAACTGGAAACACCATATATTTT.

This chain connects TRBV5-6 to TRBJ2-2; the D is unclear. Germline-derived CDR1 and CDR2 are SGHDT and YYEEEE. V was cut by 4 bases and J by 7 bases, with 11 bases left in between. CDR3 length equals 13 residues. Here the CDR3 reads CASSPTLIGELFF. The CDR3 nucleotides are TGTGCCAGCAGCCCCACTCTTATCGGGGAGCTGTTTTTT.

V usage is TRBV20-1 and J usage is TRBJ2-7; D is tentatively TRBD1 or TRBD2 (5 bases each). Germline V gene sequence: CDR1 DFQATT, CDR2 SNEGSKA (reference sequence). V lost 3 bases and J lost 5, with 17 bases in between. The CDR3 runs 14 residues. CDR3 sequence: CSASIGGFEDEQYF. CDR3 coding DNA: TGCAGTGCTAGTATTGGGGGATTTGAGGACGAGCAGTACTTC.

V usage is TRBV10-3 and J usage is TRBJ2-2; 11 positions agree with TRBD2. J was trimmed by 1 base and V by 8 bases; bases with no gene match: 6. This CDR3 region has 16 residues. Germline CDR1 is ENHRY and CDR2 is SYGVKD. CDR3 loop: CAILPTSGGNTGELFF. The DNA of the CDR3 is TGTGCCATCCTTCCAACTAGCGGGGGGAACACCGGGGAGCTGTTTTTT.

V gene TRBV5-4 combines with J gene TRBJ2-5; D is ambiguous. This CDR3 contains 15 residues. CDR1 and CDR2 (germline): SGHNT, YYREEE (reference sequence). Trimming removed 0 bases at V and 5 bases at J, with 14 bases between. CDR3 DNA: TGTGCCAGCAGCTTGGCCTCTTTCCTAGGGGAGACCCAGTACTTC. This codes for CASSLASFLGETQYF. The full variable domain, rest sourced from reference TRBV5-4 and TRBJ2-5, is ETGVTQSPTHLIKTRGQQVTLRCSSQSGHNTVSWYQQALGQGPQFIFQYYREEENGRGNFPPRFSGLQFPNYSSELNVNALELDDSALYLCASSLASFLGETQYFGPGTRLLVL.

This clone was counted once. The chain carries TRBV5-5 and TRBJ1-1, with D tentatively TRBD1 (6 bases). Trimming took 5 bases from V and 5 from J, leaving 13 bases between them. Germline CDR1 is SGHKS and CDR2 is YYEKEE (reference sequence). The CDR3 is 13 amino acids. The CDR3 nucleotides are TGTGCCAGCAGTTTAGATAGGGGGACTGAAGCTTTCTTT. This translates into CASSLDRGTEAFF.

CDR3 bases: TGCGCCAGCAGCTACTTAGCGGGGGGCACAGATACGCAGTATTTT. It encodes CASSYLAGGTDTQYF. V and J are TRBV5-1 and TRBJ2-3; 9 positions agree with TRBD2. The junction had 3 bases not matched to a gene; V was cut back by 3 bases and J by 1 base. The CDR3 contains 15 residues. Germline-derived CDR1 and CDR2 are SGHRS and YFSETQ. Drawing the rest from reference TRBV5-1 and TRBJ2-3, the complete variable domain is KAGVTQTPRYLIKTRGQQVTLSCSPISGHRSVSWYQQTPGQGLQFLFEYFSETQRNKGNFPGRFSGRQFSNSRSEMNVSTLELGDSALYLCASSYLAGGTDTQYFGPGTRLTVL.

This chain uses TRBV24-1 with TRBJ2-1; 8 bases match TRBD1. In germline, CDR1 is KGHDR, CDR2 SFDVKD. J lost 5 bases, V lost 5 bases, and 10 bases had no gene match. The CDR3 spans 16 residues. The CDR3 DNA follows: TGTGCCACCAGTGCCACAGGGGGACAGGTGGACAATGAGCAGTTCTTC. This sequence encodes CATSATGGQVDNEQFF.